Shown below are 19 T cell receptor beta chains from a single sample sequenced in a study of pediatric ulcerative colitis. The protocol was immunoSEQ multiplex PCR, while the TCRdb copy is restricted to in-frame clones and leaves out a portion. The table has tens of thousands of clones, roughly 79% seen once. During colonoscopy, one to two rectal pinch biopsies were collected. The sequenced material came from gut tissue. These receptors were collected from a girl aged 10-17 years with moderate ulcerative colitis.

CDR3 loop: CASSSGVLAGIYEQYF. The CDR3 DNA reads TGTGCCAGCAGCTCGGGTGTGCTAGCGGGGATCTACGAGCAGTACTTC. The gene calls are TRBV5-4 and TRBJ2-7; 9 nucleotides align to TRBD2. Germline CDR1 and CDR2: SGHNT and YYREEE (reference sequence). The CDR3 has 16 amino acids. Trimming removed 3 bases from V and 3 bases from J; junction bases left unmatched: 10.

CDR3 sequence reads: CASSLDPSRVFKNTDTQYF. The CDR3 DNA is TGCGCCAGCAGCTTAGATCCGTCCAGGGTATTTAAAAACACAGATACGCAGTATTTT. V usage is TRBV5-1 and J usage is TRBJ2-3; D possibly corresponds to TRBD1 (5 bases). The CDR3 length is 19 residues. V gave up 2 bases and J gave up 2 bases, with 24 bases separating them. CDR1 is SGHRS, CDR2 YFSETQ, per germline.

This sequence joins TRBV5-1 and TRBJ1-2; D possibly corresponds to TRBD1 (6 bases). The CDR3 covers 14 residues. Germline lookup yields CDR1 SGHRS and CDR2 YFSETQ. V lost 6 bases, J lost 4 bases, and 16 bases lay in between. The CDR3 here is CASKLGGDGYGYTF. In DNA, the CDR3 is TGCGCCAGCAAGTTAGGGGGGGATGGCTATGGCTACACCTTC.

The genes are TRBV6-1 and TRBJ2-1; 16 positions agree with TRBD2. Per the germline V gene, CDR1 is MNHNS and CDR2 is SASEGT. V lost 4 bases to trimming and J lost 4 bases; unmatched junction nucleotides: 4. This CDR3 region has 17 residues. CDR3 amino acids: CASSGGTSGRVYNEQFF. CDR3 coding DNA: TGTGCCAGCAGTGGGGGGACTAGCGGGAGGGTTTACAATGAGCAGTTCTTC.

In its sample, this clone is medium-sized. The chain joins TRBV7-9 to TRBJ1-1, with D possibly being TRBD1 (6 bases). Trimming took 4 bases from V and 0 from J, leaving 15 bases between them. The CDR3 spans 16 residues. Germline CDR1 reads SEHNR; CDR2 reads FQNEAQ (reference sequence). CDR3 nucleotide sequence: TGTGCCAGCAGCTCACAGGGCAGGGGCATGAACACTGAAGCTTTCTTT. The encoded protein is CASSSQGRGMNTEAFF.

This clone has more than one count but fewer than ten. V gene TRBV7-9 combines with J gene TRBJ1-2; 8 positions match TRBD1. This CDR3 has 13 amino acids. V lost 4 bases to trimming and J lost 8 bases; unmatched junction nucleotides: 6. CDR1 and CDR2 from the germline V gene are SEHNR and FQNEAQ (reference sequence). This CDR3 is CASSWGQADGYTF. CDR3 sequence (DNA): TGTGCCAGCAGCTGGGGACAGGCGGACGGCTACACCTTC.

Only a few counts were recorded for this clone. The rearrangement links TRBV4-1 to TRBJ1-5; no firm D call. Germline lookup yields CDR1 MGHRA and CDR2 YSYEKL. CDR3 length: 15 amino acids. Deletions cut 5 bases from V and 3 bases from J, with 14 bases between. CDR3 coding DNA: TGCGCCAGCAGCGAGGACTGGATGGCCAATCAGCCCCAGCATTTT. Translating gives CASSEDWMANQPQHF.

The chain is built from TRBV2 and TRBJ2-1; the D is unclear. The CDR3 covers 14 residues. From germline, CDR1 is SNHLY and CDR2 FYNNEI. Trimming cost V 8 bases and J 2 bases, with 13 bases left between them. CDR3 protein: CASSMEGAYNEQFF. The DNA for the CDR3 is TGTGCCAGCTCCATGGAAGGCGCCTACAATGAGCAGTTCTTC.

In this sample, this clone turned up a few times. The chain employs TRBV18 and TRBJ1-4; tentative D call: TRBD1 (5 bases). The CDR3 totals 13 residues. V was cut by 2 bases and J by 10 bases, with 11 bases left in between. The germline V gene encodes CDR1 KGHSH and CDR2 LQKENI. DNA for the CDR3: TGTGCCAGCTCACCAATAACAGGTCGAAAACTGTTTTTT. Its translation: CASSPITGRKLFF.

CDR3 amino acids: CASSHWGSTDTQYF. CDR3 in DNA: TGCGCCAGCAGCCATTGGGGATCCACAGATACGCAGTATTTT. The chain carries TRBV4-3 and TRBJ2-3, with D uncertain. This CDR3 contains 14 residues. Germline V CDR1 and CDR2: LGHNA, YSLEER. Trimming took 3 bases from V and 2 from J, leaving 9 bases between them.

This clone showed up just a few times. This rearrangement joins TRBV6-1 to TRBJ2-2; D possibly corresponds to TRBD2 (6 bases). This CDR3 contains 13 residues. The V end was cut by 8 bases, the J end by 7 bases, with 14 bases between. Germline V CDR1 and CDR2: MNHNS, SASEGT. The chain's CDR3 is CASVISGVGELFF. Written as DNA, the CDR3 is TGTGCCAGCGTAATTAGCGGAGTCGGGGAGCTGTTTTTT.

The V and J genes are TRBV12-5 and TRBJ1-1; D is undetermined. V was trimmed by 0 bases and J by 5 bases, leaving 4 bases between them. The CDR3 extends over 12 amino acids. Germline values: CDR1 LGHNT, CDR2 FRNRAP. The CDR3 sequence: CASGLVLTEAFF. The CDR3 DNA is TGTGCTAGTGGTTTGGTACTTACTGAAGCTTTCTTT.

This clone has only a few counts. V is TRBV5-6 and J is TRBJ1-2, with D possibly TRBD1 on 5 matching bases. This CDR3 has 12 amino acids. Deletions cut 2 bases from V and 5 bases from J, with 7 bases between. CDR1 SGHDT and CDR2 YYEEEE come from the germline V gene. The CDR3 region is CASSFSGYGYTF. CDR3 coding DNA: TGTGCCAGCAGCTTCTCAGGGTATGGCTACACCTTC.

The chain combines TRBV15 with TRBJ2-1, with 7 bases that match TRBD2. Germline lookup yields CDR1 LNHNV and CDR2 YYDKDF (reference sequence). V trimming: 4 bases; J trimming: 0 bases; junction bases outside the gene matches: 12. The CDR3 length is 18 residues. CDR3 sequence: CATSTLGMRGSSYNEQFF. CDR3 nucleotide sequence: TGTGCCACCAGCACCCTTGGGATGCGGGGGTCCTCCTACAATGAGCAGTTCTTC. The variable domain in full, with the rest retrieved from reference TRBV15 and TRBJ2-1, is DAMVIQNPRYQVTQFGKPVTLSCSQTLNHNVMYWYQQKSSQAPKLLFHYYDKDFNNEADTPDNFQSRRPNTSFCFLDIRSPGLGDTAMYLCATSTLGMRGSSYNEQFFGPGTRLTVL.

The rearrangement uses TRBV9 and TRBJ1-1; possibly TRBD1 for D (5 bases). V lost 4 bases and J lost 4, with 17 bases in between. In germline, CDR1 is SGDLS, CDR2 YYNGEE. CDR3 size: 15 residues. Here the CDR3 DNA reads TGTGCCAGCAGCACCGGGGCTACGGGGATCACTGAAGCTTTCTTT. It codes for CASSTGATGITEAFF.

The chain is built from TRBV29-1 and TRBJ1-3; 8 bases map to TRBD1. CDR1 is SQVTM and CDR2 is ANQGSEA in the germline V gene. V shed 4 bases, J shed 1 base, and the junction held 12 bases outside the gene matches. CDR3 length equals 17 residues. The CDR3 DNA sequence: TGCAGCGTTGCTGGCCAGGACAGGGATCGTTCTGGAAACACCATATATTTT. Translated: CSVAGQDRDRSGNTIYF.

The chain couples TRBV6-6 to TRBJ2-1, with 8 bases that match TRBD1. The J segment lost 9 bases and the V segment lost 2 bases, leaving 6 bases of the junction unmatched. The CDR3 covers 14 residues. Germline-derived CDR1 and CDR2 are MNHNY and SVGAGI (reference sequence). CDR3 nucleotides: TGTGCCAGCAGTTACGGCAGGGGGCTTATTGAGCAGTTCTTC. This codes for CASSYGRGLIEQFF.

The chain recombines TRBV5-4 with TRBJ2-1; the match to TRBD2 covers 7 bases. The CDR3 has 16 amino acids. Germline CDR1 SGHNT, CDR2 YYREEE (reference sequence). Losses at the gene ends were 0 bases for V and 4 bases for J; bases not matched to a gene: 7. DNA for the CDR3: TGTGCCAGCAGCTTGGGACCGGCGGGGGTTTACAATGAGCAGTTCTTC. As protein: CASSLGPAGVYNEQFF.

J is TRBJ1-1 and V is TRBV2; D is ambiguous. CDR1 and CDR2 (germline): SNHLY, FYNNEI. Deletions cut 11 bases from V and 3 bases from J, with 13 bases between. This CDR3 is built from 12 residues. The DNA for the CDR3 is TGTGCCCGCACCTTGGGGTACACTGAAGCTTTCTTT. It codes for CARTLGYTEAFF.